This T cell receptor (beta chain) emerged from a study of cytomegalovirus exposure and HLA in healthy donors. General study findings and limits: A missense variant in DCLRE1C was later tied to TCR beta V- and J-gene trimming.

Germline CDR1 and CDR2: MGHRA and YSYEKL. The V and J ends lost 4 bases and 7 bases, in that order; junction bases with no gene match: 3. This CDR3 is built from 14 residues. Vbeta (60) and Jbeta (13) primers were used in the PCR. Some clones are missing from TCRdb's copy, which holds only in-frame ones; the method was immunoSEQ multiplex PCR. The data hold approximately 140,000 clones, with roughly 79% observed a single time. Comment on this clone: The antigen is not known.

This chain uses TRBV4-1 with TRBJ2-1, with 11 bases fitting TRBD2. Specimen: PBMCs. The sequence derives from a woman in her thirties or forties in good health and CMV-seronegative. CDR3 bases: TGCGCCAGCAGCCCCTGGACTAGCGGGAATGAGCAGTTCTTC. Translation: CASSPWTSGNEQFF.